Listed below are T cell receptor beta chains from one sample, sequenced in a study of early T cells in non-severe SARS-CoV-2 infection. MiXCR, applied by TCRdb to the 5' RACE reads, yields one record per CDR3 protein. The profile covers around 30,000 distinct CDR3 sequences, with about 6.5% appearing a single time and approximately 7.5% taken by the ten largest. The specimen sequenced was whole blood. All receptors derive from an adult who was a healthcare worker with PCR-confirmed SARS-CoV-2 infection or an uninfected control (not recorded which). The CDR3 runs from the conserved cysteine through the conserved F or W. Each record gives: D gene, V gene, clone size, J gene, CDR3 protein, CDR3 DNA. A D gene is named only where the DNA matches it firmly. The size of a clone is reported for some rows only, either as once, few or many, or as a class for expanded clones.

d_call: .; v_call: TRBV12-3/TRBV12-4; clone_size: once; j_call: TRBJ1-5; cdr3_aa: CASSTQTGNQPQHF; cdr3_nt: TGTGCCAGCAGTACCCAGACCGGTAATCAGCCCCAGCATTTT
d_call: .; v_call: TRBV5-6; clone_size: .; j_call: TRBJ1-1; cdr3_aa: CASIPTEAFF; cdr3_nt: TGTGCCAGCATCCCCACTGAAGCTTTCTTT
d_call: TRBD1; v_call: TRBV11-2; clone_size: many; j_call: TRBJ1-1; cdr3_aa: CASSVYGTANTEAFF; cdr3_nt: TGTGCCAGCAGCGTATACGGGACAGCGAACACTGAAGCTTTCTTT
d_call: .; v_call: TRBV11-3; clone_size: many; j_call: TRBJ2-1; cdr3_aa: CASSLDWRNEQFF; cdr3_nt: TGTGCCAGCAGCTTAGATTGGCGTAATGAGCAGTTCTTC
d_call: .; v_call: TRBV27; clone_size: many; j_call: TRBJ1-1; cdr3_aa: CASSLGRNTEAFF; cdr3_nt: TGTGCCAGCAGTTTAGGCAGGAACACTGAAGCTTTCTTT
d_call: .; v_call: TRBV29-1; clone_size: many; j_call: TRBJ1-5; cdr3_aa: CSVGSGSNQPQHF; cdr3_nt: TGCAGCGTTGGTTCGGGGAGCAATCAGCCCCAGCATTTT
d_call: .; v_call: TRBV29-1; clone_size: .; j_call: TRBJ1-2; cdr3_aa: CSVEDGRGKGYTF; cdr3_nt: TGCAGCGTTGAAGATGGCAGGGGCAAGGGCTACACCTTC
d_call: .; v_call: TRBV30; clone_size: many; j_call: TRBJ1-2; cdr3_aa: CAWRPRIVGGYTF; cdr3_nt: TGTGCCTGGAGGCCTAGAATTGTGGGGGGCTACACCTTC
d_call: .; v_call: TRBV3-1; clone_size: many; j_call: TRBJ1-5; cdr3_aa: CASSQGRLGQPQHF; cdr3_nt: TGTGCCAGCAGCCAAGGGAGGCTCGGTCAGCCCCAGCATTTT
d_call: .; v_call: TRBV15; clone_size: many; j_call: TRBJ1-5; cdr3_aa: CATSRERGATYSNQPQHF; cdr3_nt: TGTGCCACCAGCAGAGAGAGGGGTGCAACGTATAGCAATCAGCCCCAGCATTTT
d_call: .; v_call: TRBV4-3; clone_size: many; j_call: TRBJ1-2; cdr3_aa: CASSQEGASLNYGYTF; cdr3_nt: TGCGCCAGCAGCCAAGAAGGCGCTTCCCTTAACTATGGCTACACCTTC
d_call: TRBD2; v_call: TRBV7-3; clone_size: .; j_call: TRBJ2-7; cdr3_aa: CASSLGLAGAYEQYF; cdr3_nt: TGTGCCAGCAGCTTAGGGCTAGCGGGGGCCTACGAGCAGTACTTC
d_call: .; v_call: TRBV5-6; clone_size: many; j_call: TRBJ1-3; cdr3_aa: CASSLWDGNTIYF; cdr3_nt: TGTGCCAGCAGCTTGTGGGATGGAAACACCATATATTTT
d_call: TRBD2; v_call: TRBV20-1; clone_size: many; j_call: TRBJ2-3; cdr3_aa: CSATRTSGGAVTQYF; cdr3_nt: TGCAGTGCCACCCGGACTAGCGGGGGGGCAGTGACGCAGTATTTT
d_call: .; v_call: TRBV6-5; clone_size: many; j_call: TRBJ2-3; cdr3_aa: CASSYGGRGTDTQYF; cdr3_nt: TGTGCCAGCAGTTACGGGGGACGGGGCACAGATACGCAGTATTTT
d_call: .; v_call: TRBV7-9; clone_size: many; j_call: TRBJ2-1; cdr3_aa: CASSQGGDSYNEQFF; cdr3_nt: TGTGCCAGCAGTCAAGGCGGAGACTCCTACAATGAGCAGTTCTTC
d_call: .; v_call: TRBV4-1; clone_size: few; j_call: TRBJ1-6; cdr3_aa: CASSPSPGPNSPLHF; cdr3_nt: TGCGCCAGCAGCCCCTCCCCGGGACCCAATTCACCCCTCCACTTT
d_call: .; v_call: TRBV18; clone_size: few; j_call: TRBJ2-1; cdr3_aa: CASSPRGANEQFF; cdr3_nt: TGTGCCAGCTCACCGCGAGGGGCCAATGAGCAGTTCTTC
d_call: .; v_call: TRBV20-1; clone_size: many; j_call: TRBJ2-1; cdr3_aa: CSARSPTGEVSYNEQFF; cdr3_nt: TGCAGTGCTAGGTCCCCTACAGGAGAGGTCTCCTACAATGAGCAGTTCTTC
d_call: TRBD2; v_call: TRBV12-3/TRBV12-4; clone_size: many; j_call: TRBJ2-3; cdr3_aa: CASSTIAGVYTDTQYF; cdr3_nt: TGTGCCAGCAGTACGATAGCGGGGGTGTACACAGATACGCAGTATTTT
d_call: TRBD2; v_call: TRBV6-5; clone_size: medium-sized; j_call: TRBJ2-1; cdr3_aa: CASTPGLAGVDEQFF; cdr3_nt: TGTGCCAGCACCCCCGGACTAGCTGGTGTGGATGAGCAGTTCTTC
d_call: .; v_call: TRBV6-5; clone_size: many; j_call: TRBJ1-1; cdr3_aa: CASRLGPNTEAFF; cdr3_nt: TGTGCCAGCAGGCTAGGACCGAACACTGAAGCTTTCTTT
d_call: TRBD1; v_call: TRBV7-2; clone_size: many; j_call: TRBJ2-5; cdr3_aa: CASSPETGAKETQYF; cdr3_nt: TGTGCCAGCAGCCCAGAGACAGGGGCGAAAGAGACCCAGTACTTC
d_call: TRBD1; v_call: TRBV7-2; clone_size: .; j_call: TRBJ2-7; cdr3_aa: CASSQATLMDRGNEQYF; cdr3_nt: TGTGCCAGCAGCCAAGCGACCTTGATGGACAGGGGAAACGAGCAGTACTTC
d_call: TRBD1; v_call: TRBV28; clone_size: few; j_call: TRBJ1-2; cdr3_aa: CASGGQGGIYGYTF; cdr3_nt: TGTGCCAGCGGAGGACAGGGCGGGATCTATGGCTACACCTTC